This T cell receptor beta chain was recovered during a study of T-cell reconstitution after alpha-beta-depleted transplantation in children. The ends were cut back, 1 base at V and 13 bases at J, with 13 bases in the middle. This CDR3 spans 12 amino acids. CDR1 and CDR2 (germline): DFQATT, SNEGSKA (reference sequence). A TCRbeta library incorporating unique molecular identifiers was prepared. TCRdb redid the calling of the PCR reads with MiXCR, one entry per CDR3 protein. In the table there are 550,000 to 600,000 distinct CDR3 sequences, more than 20% of which are singletons. This clonotype was observed at least ten times.

The chain joins TRBV20-1 to TRBJ2-2; tentative D call: TRBD2 (6 bases). The source is a boy younger than two who had a stem cell transplant for acute myeloid leukemia, so the T cells may come from the graft donor. The sequencing here drew on PBMCs, mostly from graft donor cells, taken 360 days after TCRalphabeta/CD19-depleted stem cell transplant. CDR3 in amino acids: CSARGGEKRLFF. Here the CDR3 DNA reads TGCAGTGCTAGAGGGGGGGAGAAACGGCTGTTTTTT.